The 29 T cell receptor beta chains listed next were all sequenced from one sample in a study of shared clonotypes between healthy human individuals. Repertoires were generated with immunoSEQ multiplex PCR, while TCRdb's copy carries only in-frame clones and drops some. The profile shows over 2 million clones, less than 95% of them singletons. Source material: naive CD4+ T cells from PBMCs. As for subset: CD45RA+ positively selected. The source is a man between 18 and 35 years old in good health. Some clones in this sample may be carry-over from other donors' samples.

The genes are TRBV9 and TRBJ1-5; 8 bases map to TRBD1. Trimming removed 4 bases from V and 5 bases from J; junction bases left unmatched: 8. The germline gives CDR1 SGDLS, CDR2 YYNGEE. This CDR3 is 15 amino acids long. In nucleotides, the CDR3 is TGTGCCAGCAGCACCGGGACAGGTCACCATCAGCCCCAGCATTTT. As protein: CASSTGTGHHQPQHF.

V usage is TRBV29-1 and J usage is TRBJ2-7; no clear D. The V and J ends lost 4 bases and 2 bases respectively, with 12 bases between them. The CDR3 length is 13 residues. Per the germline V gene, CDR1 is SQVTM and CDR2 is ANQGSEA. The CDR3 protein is CSVVGSGAYEQYF. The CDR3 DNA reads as TGCAGCGTTGTGGGCAGTGGAGCCTACGAGCAGTACTTC.

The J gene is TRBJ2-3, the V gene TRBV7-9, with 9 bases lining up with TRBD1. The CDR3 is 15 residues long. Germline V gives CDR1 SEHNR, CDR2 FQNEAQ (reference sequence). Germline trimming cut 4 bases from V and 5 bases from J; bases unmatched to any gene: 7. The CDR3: CASSSGQGTLDTQYF. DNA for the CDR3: TGTGCCAGCAGCTCGGGACAGGGCACTTTAGATACGCAGTATTTT. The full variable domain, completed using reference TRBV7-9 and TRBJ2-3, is DTGVSQNPRHKITKRGQNVTFRCDPISEHNRLYWYRQTLGQGPEFLTYFQNEAQLEKSRLLSDRFSAERPKGSFSTLEIQRTEQGDSAMYLCASSSGQGTLDTQYFGPGTRLTVL.

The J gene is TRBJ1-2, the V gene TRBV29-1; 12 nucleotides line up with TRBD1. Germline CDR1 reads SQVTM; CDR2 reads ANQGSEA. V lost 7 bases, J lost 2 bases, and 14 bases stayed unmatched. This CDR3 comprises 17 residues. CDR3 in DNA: TGCAGCGCCGGGCAGGGGACAGGGGGCAGTAAGAACTATGGCTACACCTTC. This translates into CSAGQGTGGSKNYGYTF.

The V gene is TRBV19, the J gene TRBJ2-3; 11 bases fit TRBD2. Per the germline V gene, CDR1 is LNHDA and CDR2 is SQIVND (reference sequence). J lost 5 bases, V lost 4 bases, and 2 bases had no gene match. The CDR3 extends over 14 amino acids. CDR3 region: CASSTGLAGDTQYF. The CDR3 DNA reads TGTGCCAGTAGTACCGGACTAGCGGGAGATACGCAGTATTTT.

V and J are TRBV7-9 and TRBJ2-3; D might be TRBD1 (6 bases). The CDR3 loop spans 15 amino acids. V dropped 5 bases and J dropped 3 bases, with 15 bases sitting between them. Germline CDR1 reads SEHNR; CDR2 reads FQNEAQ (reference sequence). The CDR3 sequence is CASSPGQSGTDTQYF. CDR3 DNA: TGTGCCAGCAGCCCAGGACAGTCGGGGACAGATACGCAGTATTTT.

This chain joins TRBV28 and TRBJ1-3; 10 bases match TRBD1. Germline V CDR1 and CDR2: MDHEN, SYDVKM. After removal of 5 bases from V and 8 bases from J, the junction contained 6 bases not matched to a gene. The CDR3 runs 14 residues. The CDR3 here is CASSPRQGAYTIYF. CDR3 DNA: TGTGCCAGCAGTCCCCGACAGGGGGCGTACACCATATATTTT. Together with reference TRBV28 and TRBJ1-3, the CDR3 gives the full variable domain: DVKVTQSSRYLVKRTGEKVFLECVQDMDHENMFWYRQDPGLGLRLIYFSYDVKMKEKGDIPEGYSVSREKKERFSLILESASTNQTSMYLCASSPRQGAYTIYFGEGSWLTVV.

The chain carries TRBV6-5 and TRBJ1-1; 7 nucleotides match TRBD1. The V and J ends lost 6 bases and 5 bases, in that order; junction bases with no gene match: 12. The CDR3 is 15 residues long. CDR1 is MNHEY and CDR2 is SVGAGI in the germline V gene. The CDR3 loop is CASRRPGGRGTEAFF. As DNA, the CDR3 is TGTGCCAGCAGAAGGCCAGGGGGGAGGGGAACTGAAGCTTTCTTT.

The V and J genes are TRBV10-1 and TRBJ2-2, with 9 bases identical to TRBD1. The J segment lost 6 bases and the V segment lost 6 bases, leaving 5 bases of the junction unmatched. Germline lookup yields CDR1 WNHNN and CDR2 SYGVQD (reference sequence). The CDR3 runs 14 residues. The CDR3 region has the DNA TGCGCCAGCAGAGCCGGGACAGGGTCCGGGGAGCTGTTTTTT. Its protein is CASRAGTGSGELFF.

This chain's CDR3 is CASSLTSGRRKETQYF. The CDR3 bases are TGTGCCAGCAGCTTGACTAGCGGGAGGAGGAAAGAGACCCAGTACTTC. The J gene is TRBJ2-5, the V gene TRBV5-6, with 12 bases that match TRBD2. This CDR3 has 16 residues. Germline CDR1 SGHDT, CDR2 YYEEEE. The V gene end was trimmed by 1 base and the J gene end by 3 bases; junction bases not matched to a gene: 4.

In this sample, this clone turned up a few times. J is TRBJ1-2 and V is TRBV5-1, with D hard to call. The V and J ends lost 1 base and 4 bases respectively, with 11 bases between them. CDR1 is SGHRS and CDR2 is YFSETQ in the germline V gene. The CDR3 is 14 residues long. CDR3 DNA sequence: TGCGCCAGCAGCTTGATGGCAGAGATCTATGGCTACACCTTC. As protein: CASSLMAEIYGYTF.

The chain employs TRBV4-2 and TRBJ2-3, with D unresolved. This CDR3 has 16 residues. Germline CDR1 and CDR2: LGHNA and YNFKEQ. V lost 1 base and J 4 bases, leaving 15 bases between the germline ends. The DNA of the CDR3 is TGTGCCAGCAGCCAAGTTCCATCCCTGGTAGCAGATACGCAGTATTTT. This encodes CASSQVPSLVADTQYF.

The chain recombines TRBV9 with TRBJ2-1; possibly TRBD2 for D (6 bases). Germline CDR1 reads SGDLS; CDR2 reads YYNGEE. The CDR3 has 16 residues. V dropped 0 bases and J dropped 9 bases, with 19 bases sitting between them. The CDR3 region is CASSVGPLAWGGEQFF. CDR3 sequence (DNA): TGTGCCAGCAGCGTAGGCCCCCTAGCATGGGGAGGTGAGCAGTTCTTC.

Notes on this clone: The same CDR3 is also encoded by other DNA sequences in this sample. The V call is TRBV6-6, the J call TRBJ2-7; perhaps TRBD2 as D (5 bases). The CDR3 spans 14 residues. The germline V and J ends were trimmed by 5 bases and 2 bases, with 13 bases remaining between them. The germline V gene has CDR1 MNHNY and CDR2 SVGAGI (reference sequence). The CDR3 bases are TGTGCCAGCAGTCTCGAGGGCCCCACCTACGAGCAGTACTTC. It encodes CASSLEGPTYEQYF.

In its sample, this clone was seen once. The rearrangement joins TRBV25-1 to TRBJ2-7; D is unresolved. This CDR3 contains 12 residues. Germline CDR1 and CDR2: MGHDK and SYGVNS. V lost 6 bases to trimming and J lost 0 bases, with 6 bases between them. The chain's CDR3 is CASSSLSYEQYF. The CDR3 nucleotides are TGTGCCAGCAGCAGCCTCTCCTACGAGCAGTACTTC.

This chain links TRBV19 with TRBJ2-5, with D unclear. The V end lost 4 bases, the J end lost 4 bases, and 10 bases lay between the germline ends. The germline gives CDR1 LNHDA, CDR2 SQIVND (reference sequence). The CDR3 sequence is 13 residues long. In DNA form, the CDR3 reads TGTGCCAGTAGTAATCGCATGACAGAGACCCAGTACTTC. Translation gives CASSNRMTETQYF.

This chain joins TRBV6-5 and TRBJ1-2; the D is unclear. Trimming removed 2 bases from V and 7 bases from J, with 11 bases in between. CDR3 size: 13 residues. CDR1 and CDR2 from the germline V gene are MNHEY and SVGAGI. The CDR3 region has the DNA TGTGCCAGCAGTTACAGGGAAGGTACTGGCTACACCTTC. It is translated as CASSYREGTGYTF.

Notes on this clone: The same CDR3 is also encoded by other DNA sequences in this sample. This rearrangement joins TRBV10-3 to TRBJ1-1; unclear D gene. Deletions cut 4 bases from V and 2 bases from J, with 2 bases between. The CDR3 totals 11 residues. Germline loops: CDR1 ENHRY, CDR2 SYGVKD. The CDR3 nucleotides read TGTGCCATCAGTGGCAACACTGAAGCTTTCTTT. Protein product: CAISGNTEAFF.

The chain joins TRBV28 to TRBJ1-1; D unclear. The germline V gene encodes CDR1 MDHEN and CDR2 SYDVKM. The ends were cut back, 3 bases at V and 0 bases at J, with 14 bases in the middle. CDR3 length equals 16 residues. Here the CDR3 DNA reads TGTGCCAGCAGTTTGGACCCCCGGGGTTTGAACACTGAAGCTTTCTTT. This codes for CASSLDPRGLNTEAFF. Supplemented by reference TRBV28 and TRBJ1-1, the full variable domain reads DVKVTQSSRYLVKRTGEKVFLECVQDMDHENMFWYRQDPGLGLRLIYFSYDVKMKEKGDIPEGYSVSREKKERFSLILESASTNQTSMYLCASSLDPRGLNTEAFFGQGTRLTVV.

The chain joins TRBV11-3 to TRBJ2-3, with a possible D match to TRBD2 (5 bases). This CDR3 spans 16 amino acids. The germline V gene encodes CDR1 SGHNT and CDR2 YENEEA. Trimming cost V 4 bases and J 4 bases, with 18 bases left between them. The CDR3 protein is CASSYSWGSGADTQYF. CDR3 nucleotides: TGTGCCAGCAGCTACTCTTGGGGTTCCGGGGCAGATACGCAGTATTTT.

The chain's CDR3 is CASSIGGGRTDTQYF. In nucleotides, the CDR3 is TGTGCCAGTAGTATAGGAGGGGGCCGTACAGATACGCAGTATTTT. The chain combines TRBV19 with TRBJ2-3; 7 bases are a match to TRBD1. CDR3 length equals 15 residues. With 1 base clipped from V and 3 bases from J, the junction kept 4 bases outside the gene matches. Germline V gives CDR1 LNHDA, CDR2 SQIVND (reference sequence).

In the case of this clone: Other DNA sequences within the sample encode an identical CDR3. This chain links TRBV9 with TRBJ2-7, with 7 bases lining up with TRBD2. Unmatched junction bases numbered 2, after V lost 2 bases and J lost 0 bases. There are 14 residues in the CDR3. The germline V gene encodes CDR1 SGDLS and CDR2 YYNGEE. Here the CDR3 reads CASSVGGSSYEQYF. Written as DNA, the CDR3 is TGTGCCAGCAGCGTCGGCGGGAGCTCCTACGAGCAGTACTTC.

As DNA, the CDR3 is TGTGCCAGCAGCCCACGGCTCCGGGGTGAAAAACTGTTTTTT. Its protein product is CASSPRLRGEKLFF. This chain joins TRBV28 and TRBJ1-4, with unresolved D. Germline loops: CDR1 MDHEN, CDR2 SYDVKM. With 6 bases removed from V and 7 bases from J, the gap between germline ends came to 15 bases. The CDR3 is 14 amino acids.

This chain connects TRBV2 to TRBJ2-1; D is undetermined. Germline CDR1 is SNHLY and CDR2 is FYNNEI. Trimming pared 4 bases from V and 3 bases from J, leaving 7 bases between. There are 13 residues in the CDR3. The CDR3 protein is CASSGGFYNEQFF. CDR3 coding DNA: TGTGCCAGCAGTGGCGGTTTCTACAATGAGCAGTTCTTC.

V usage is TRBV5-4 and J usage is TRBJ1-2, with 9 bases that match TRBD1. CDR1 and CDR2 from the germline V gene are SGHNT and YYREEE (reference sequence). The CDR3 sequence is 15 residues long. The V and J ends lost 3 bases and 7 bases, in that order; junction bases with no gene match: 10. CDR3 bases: TGTGCCAGCAGCTCGAGCGACCGGGACAGGGTTGGCTACACCTTC. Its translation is CASSSSDRDRVGYTF.

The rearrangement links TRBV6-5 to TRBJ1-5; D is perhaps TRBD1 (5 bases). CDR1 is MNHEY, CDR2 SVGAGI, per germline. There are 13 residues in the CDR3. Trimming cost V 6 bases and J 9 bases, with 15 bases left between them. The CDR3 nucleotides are TGTGCCAGCAGAGACAGAATGAGCGCGCCCCAGCATTTT. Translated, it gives CASRDRMSAPQHF.

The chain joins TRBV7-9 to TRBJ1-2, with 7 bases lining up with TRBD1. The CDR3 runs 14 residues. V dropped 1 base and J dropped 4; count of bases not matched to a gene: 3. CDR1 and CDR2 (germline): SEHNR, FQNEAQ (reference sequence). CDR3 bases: TGTGCCAGCAGCTTAGAATACAGGGGCTATGGCTACACCTTC. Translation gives CASSLEYRGYGYTF.

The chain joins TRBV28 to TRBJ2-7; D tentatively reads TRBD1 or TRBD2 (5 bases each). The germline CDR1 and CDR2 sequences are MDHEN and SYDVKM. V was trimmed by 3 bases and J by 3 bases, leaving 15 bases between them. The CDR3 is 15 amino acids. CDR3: CASSFRRGASYEQYF. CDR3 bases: TGTGCCAGCAGTTTCCGTAGAGGGGCAAGCTACGAGCAGTACTTC.

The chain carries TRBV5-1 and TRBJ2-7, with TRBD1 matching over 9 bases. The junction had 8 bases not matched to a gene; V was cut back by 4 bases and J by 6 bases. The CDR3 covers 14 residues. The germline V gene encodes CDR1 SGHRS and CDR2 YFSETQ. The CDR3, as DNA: TGCGCCAGCAGCGGCGGACAGGGGCTGGGCGAGCAGTACTTC. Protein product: CASSGGQGLGEQYF.